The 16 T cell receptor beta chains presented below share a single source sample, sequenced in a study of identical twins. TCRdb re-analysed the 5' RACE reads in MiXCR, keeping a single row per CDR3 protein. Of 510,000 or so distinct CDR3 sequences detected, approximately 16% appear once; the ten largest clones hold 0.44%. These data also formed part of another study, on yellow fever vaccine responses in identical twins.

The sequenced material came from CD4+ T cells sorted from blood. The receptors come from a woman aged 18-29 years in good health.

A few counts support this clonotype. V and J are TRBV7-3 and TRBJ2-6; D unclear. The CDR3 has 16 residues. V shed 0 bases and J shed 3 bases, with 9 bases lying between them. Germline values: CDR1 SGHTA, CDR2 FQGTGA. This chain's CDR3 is CASSLTPARGANVLTF. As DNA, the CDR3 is TGTGCCAGCAGCTTAACGCCCGCCCGTGGGGCCAACGTCCTGACTTTC.

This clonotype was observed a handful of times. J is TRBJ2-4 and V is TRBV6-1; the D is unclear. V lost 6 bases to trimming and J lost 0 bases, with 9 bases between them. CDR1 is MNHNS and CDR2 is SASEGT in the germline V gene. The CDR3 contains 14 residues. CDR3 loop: CASRGSLAKNIQYF. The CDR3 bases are TGTGCCAGCAGGGGGTCTCTAGCCAAAAACATTCAGTACTTC.

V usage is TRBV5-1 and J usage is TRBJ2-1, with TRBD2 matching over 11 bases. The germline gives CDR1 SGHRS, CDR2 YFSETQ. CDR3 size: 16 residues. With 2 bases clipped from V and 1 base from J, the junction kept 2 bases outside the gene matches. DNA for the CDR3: TGCGCCAGCAGCTTACTAGCGGGAGTTTCCTACAATGAGCAGTTCTTC. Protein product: CASSLLAGVSYNEQFF.

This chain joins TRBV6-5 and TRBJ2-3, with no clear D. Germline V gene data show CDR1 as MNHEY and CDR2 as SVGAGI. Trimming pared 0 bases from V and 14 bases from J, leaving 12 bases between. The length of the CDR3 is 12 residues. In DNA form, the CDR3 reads TGTGCCAGCAGTTACTCGTTAGGTAACTGGTATTTT. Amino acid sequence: CASSYSLGNWYF.

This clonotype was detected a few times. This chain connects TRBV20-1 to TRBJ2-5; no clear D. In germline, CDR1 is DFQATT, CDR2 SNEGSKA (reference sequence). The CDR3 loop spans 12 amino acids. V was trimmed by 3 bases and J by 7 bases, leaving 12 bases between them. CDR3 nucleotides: TGCAGTGCTAGGTCGACCGACGGGACCCAGTACTTC. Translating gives CSARSTDGTQYF.

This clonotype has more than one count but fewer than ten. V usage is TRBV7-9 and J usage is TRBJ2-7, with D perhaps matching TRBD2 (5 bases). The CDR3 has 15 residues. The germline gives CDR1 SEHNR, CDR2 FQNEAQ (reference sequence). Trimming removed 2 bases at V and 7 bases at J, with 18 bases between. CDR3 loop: CASSLLGRQVGEQYF. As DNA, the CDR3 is TGTGCCAGCAGCTTATTAGGGAGACAAGTCGGAGAGCAGTACTTC.

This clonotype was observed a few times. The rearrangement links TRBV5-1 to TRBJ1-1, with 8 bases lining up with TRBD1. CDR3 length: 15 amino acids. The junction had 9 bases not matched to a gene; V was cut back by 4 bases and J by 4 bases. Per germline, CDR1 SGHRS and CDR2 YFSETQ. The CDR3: CASSVQGARGTEAFF. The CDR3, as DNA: TGCGCCAGCAGCGTGCAGGGGGCGCGGGGCACTGAAGCTTTCTTT.

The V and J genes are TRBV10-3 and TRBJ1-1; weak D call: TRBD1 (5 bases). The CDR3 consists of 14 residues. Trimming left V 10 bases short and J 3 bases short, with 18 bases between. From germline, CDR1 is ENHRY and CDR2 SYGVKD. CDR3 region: CATYRGSRDTEAFF. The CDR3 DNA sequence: TGTGCCACCTATAGGGGTTCCAGGGACACTGAAGCTTTCTTT.

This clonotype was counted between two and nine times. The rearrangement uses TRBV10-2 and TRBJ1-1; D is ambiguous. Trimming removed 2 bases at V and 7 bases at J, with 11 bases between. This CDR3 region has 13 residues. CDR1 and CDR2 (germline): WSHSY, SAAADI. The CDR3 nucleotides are TGCGCCAGCAGTGAGCAGGTTTTCGGTGAAGCTTTCTTT. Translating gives CASSEQVFGEAFF.

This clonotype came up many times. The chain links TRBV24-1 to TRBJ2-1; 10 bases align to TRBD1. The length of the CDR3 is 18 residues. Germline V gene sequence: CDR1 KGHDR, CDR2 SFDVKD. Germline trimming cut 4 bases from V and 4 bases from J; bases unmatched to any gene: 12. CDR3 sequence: CATSDNDRGLGPYNEQFF. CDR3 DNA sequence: TGTGCCACCAGTGACAACGACAGGGGGCTCGGGCCTTACAATGAGCAGTTCTTC.

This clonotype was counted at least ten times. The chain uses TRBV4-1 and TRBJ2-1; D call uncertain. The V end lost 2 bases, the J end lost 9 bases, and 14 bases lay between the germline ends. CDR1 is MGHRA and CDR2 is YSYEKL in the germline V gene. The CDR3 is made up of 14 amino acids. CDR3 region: CASSQTTYRSEQFF. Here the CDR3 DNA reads TGCGCCAGCAGCCAAACAACCTACCGCAGTGAGCAGTTCTTC.

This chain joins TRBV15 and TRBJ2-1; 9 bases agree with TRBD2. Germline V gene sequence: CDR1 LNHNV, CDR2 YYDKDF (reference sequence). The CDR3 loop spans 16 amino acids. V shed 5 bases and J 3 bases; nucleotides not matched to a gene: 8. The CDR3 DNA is TGTGCCACCAGCCCGCGGGGGACTAGCCTCTACAATGAGCAGTTCTTC. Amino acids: CATSPRGTSLYNEQFF.

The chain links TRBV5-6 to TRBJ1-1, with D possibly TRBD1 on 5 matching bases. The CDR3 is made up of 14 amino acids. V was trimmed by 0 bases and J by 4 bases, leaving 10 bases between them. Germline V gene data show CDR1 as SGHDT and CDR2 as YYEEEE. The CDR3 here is CASSLALDITEAFF. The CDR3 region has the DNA TGTGCCAGCAGCTTGGCACTGGACATCACTGAAGCTTTCTTT.

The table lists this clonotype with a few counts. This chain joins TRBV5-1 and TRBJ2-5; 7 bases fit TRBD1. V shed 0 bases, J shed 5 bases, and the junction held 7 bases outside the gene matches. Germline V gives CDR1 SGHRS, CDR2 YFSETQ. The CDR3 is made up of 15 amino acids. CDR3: CASSLEDRARETQYF. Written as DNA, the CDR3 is TGCGCCAGCAGCTTGGAAGACAGGGCTCGGGAGACCCAGTACTTC.

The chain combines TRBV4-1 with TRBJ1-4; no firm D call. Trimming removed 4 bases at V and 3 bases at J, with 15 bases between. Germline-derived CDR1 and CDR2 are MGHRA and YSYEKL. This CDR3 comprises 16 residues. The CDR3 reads CASSLRAEGSNEKLFF. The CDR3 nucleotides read TGCGCCAGCAGCCTACGAGCGGAGGGTTCTAATGAAAAACTGTTTTTT.

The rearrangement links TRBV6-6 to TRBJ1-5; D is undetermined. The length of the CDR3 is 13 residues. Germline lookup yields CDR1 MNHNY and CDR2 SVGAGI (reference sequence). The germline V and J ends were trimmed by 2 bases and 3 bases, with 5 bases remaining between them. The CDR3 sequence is CASSYINNQPQHF. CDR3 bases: TGTGCCAGCAGTTACATTAACAATCAGCCCCAGCATTTT.